This TCR beta chain was captured by sequencing in a study of identifying expanded T cells in peripheral blood (dated by TCRdb to between 2017 and 2020). Some background on the complete study: Separate aliquots of the same genomic DNA pool were sequenced to produce technical replicates, and four replicates were compared in pairs. The research as a whole found: Across all healthy-donor time intervals, the beta-binomial model significantly lowered both the number of clones called differentially abundant and the false-positive rate. Variance in clone template counts between roughly 2-week samples significantly increased with total template count across all healthy donors. The binomial model flagged 0.9 to 1.5 differentially abundant clones between technical replicates but about 16 over around 2 weeks and under 25 over about four weeks. The authors expected that over much longer intervals, such as months to years, biological variance in healthy repertoires might increase even further.

This clone has just one count. Its antigen has not been determined. No much larger clone is present one base from it, and per-base qualities are unavailable. No immune events such as infections were documented for the healthy donors during the collection period. To calibrate time-dependent variance in a beta-binomial model of T-cell clone differential abundance, blood repertoires from healthy donors were used as a training cohort. The training cohort was composed of some ten healthy donors, 3 female and 7 male. An age range of about 29 to 65 years, with an average of around 42 years, was recorded for the donors. Whole blood from each healthy donor was obtained from a commercial supplier and was collected at three time points approximately 13 days apart. For immunosequencing, genomic DNA was extracted from whole blood that had not been sorted. Including cysteine and phenylalanine, the CDR3 has 17 amino acids. Left in the record is the CDR3 DNA by itself, 51 bases read in frame from the first base. CDR1 and CDR2 (SGHTS, YDEGEE) derive from the germline V gene. V gives up 0 bases and J gives up 2 bases, and the segment between their germline ends measures 17 bases.

The immunoSEQ Assay, which uses bias-controlled multiplex PCR amplification of genomic DNA, was used to profile TCRbeta CDR3 regions. In the authors' own workflow: To quantify the absolute abundance of each unique TCRbeta CDR3 region, the sequences were collapsed and filtered. Two models were used to test differential abundance: a binomial model (Fisher-equivalent) and a beta-binomial model that adds time-dependent variance fitted from healthy donors. Clones with fewer than 5 combined templates were removed, and a clone was called differentially abundant if the clone's Benjamini-Hochberg FDR was below 0.01. In the beta-binomial model, variance was expressed as a function of the total template count across the two samples, in the form v = (b*log(k)+a)^2. Not all clones reach the TCRdb copy of this immuneACCESS table, which keeps in-frame sequences only. Checked studies attribute under half of the gap to unresolved V genes and leave the rest unexplained. V, J and clone size were drawn from that table, and D and trimming were deduced from the DNA. Across this sample there are over 85,000 clones, with about 88% seen only once. The top ten clonotypes cover around 4.5% of the sample.

The chain links TRBV5-8 with TRBJ1-2; no D gene call is confident. The sequence was collected from a person aged 18-70 years in good health. Material: blood. For the CDR3, the sequence is CASSLGDLWNKNYGYTF. The base sequence is TGTGCCAGCAGCTTGGGAGACCTATGGAATAAGAACTATGGCTACACCTTC.